This T cell receptor beta chain emerged from a study of blood T cell repertoires in COVID-19. On the study more broadly: The origin of the acute and convalescent COVID-19 samples was the United States, Italy and Spain. From T cells, B-cell-depleted T cells, or PBMCs came the material, which was cDNA or gDNA.

In the original processing: Amplified reference gene primers provided the basis for estimating nucleated cell counts. Some clones are missing from TCRdb's copy, which holds only in-frame ones; the method was immunoSEQ multiplex PCR. The DNA gave D and trimming, while V, J and clone size come from that table. The data show fewer than 250,000 clones, 80% seen once. V lost 6 bases and J 0 bases, leaving 9 bases between the germline ends. CDR3 length: 14 amino acids. Germline CDR1 MDHEN, CDR2 SYDVKM. V and J are TRBV28 and TRBJ1-3; D remains ambiguous. Sequenced: peripheral blood. This TCR was recovered from a man aged 55 to 70 with acute or convalescent COVID-19. CDR3 residues: CASSDGYSGNTIYF. The CDR3 DNA is TGTGCCAGCAGCGACGGGTACTCTGGAAACACCATATATTTT.